This T cell receptor beta chain was profiled in a study of shared clonotypes between healthy human individuals. Study-wide findings and caveats: Represented diversity (both genetic and exposure-history) was limited by the small number of donors. Deeper or shallower sequencing was expected to change how clonotypes are shared among donors. Researchers found naive subsets generally carried larger estimated richness than memory subsets.

As concerns this clone: What it binds is not known. The junction and the germline gene differ at one end; a read error may be behind it.

The data were produced by immunoSEQ multiplex PCR, yet TCRdb's version contains in-frame clones alone and is incomplete. The sample yields around 1,900,000 clones, just under 95% seen once. As defined, naive CD8 cells were CD45RO-negative and positively selected for CCR7, with terminally differentiated effector memory CD45RA+ cells excluded. Sequencing was done on a sample of naive CD8+ T cells from PBMCs. The TCR comes from a man younger than 35 in good health. Some clones in this sample may be carry-over from other donors' samples.

CDR3 loop: CACRQGATSGLDEQYF. DNA of the CDR3: TGTGCCTGCAGACAGGGGGCGACTAGCGGTCTGGACGAGCAGTACTTC. This sequence joins TRBV2 and TRBJ2-7, with D possibly being TRBD1 (10 bases). This CDR3 contains 16 residues. Looked up from germline, CDR1 is SNHLY and CDR2 is FYNNEI.